This T cell receptor beta chain was sequenced in a study of CD4 and CD8 cells across lung adenocarcinoma regions. TCRdb independently ran MiXCR on the PCR reads; one entry per CDR3 protein. The sample contains some 3,200 distinct CDR3 sequences, around 60% of which appear only once. The CDR3 runs 15 residues. V was cut by 1 base and J by 2 bases, with 9 bases left in between. The germline V gene has CDR1 SGHVS and CDR2 FNYEAQ. The sample comprised CD4+ T cells from the margin of a lung tumor. The genes are TRBV7-6 and TRBJ2-1; D may be TRBD1 (6 bases). The clonotype originates from a male donor with lung adenocarcinoma. The CD4 and CD8 labels of this study may be unreliable. In DNA form, the CDR3 reads TGTGCCAGCAGCTTAGGCAAGGGGGCCTACAATGAGCAGTTCTTC. This translates into CASSLGKGAYNEQFF.